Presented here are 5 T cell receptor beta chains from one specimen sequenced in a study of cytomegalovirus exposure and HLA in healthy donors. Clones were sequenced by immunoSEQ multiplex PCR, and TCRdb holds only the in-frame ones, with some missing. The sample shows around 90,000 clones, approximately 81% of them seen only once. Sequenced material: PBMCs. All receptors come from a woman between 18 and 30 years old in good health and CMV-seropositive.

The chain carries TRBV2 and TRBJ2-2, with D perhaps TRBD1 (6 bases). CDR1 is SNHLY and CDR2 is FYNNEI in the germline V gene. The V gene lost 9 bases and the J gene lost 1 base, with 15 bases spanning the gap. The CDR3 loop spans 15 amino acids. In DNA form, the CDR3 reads TGTGCCAGTCGACACAGGGATTTGAACACCGGGGAGCTGTTTTTT. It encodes CASRHRDLNTGELFF.

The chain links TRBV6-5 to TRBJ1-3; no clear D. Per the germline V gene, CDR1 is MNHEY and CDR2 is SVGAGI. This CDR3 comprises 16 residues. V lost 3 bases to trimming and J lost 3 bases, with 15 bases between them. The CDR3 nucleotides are TGTGCCAGCAGTTATCTCGCGAAACCGGGTGGAAACACCATATATTTT. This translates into CASSYLAKPGGNTIYF.

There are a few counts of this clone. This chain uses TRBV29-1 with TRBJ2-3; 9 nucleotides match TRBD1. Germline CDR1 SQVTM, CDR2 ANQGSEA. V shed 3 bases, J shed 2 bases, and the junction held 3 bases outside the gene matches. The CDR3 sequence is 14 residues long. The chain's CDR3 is CSVEGQGITDTQYF. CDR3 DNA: TGCAGCGTTGAGGGACAGGGAATCACAGATACGCAGTATTTT.

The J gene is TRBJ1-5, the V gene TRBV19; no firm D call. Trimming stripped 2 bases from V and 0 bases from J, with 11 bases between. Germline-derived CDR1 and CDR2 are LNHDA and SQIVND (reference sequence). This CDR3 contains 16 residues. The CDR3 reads CASSIPPGYSNQPQHF. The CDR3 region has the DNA TGTGCCAGTAGTATACCTCCGGGATATAGCAATCAGCCCCAGCATTTT.

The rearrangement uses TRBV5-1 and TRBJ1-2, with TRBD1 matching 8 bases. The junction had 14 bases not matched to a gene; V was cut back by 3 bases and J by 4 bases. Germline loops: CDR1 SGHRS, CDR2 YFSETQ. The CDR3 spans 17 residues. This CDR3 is CASSSPTEGQGTYGYTF. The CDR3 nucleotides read TGCGCCAGCAGCTCCCCCACCGAAGGACAGGGCACCTATGGCTACACCTTC.